The entry below describes one TCR beta chain. Its antigen is not identified. The record originates from a study of shared clonotypes between healthy human individuals. Clones were read by immunoSEQ multiplex PCR, and TCRdb kept only the in-frame ones, dropping some. Among about 510,000 clones listed, 96% were seen once. Study conclusions and caveats: It was the few donors that limited the genetic and exposure-history diversity represented.

Germline lookup yields CDR1 LNHDA and CDR2 SQIVND (reference sequence). Trimming took 2 bases from V and 4 from J, leaving 11 bases between them. The CDR3 has 15 residues. V is TRBV19 and J is TRBJ2-2, with D tentatively TRBD1 (5 bases). The clonotype originates from a woman younger than 45 in good health. Sequencing was carried out using naive CD4+ T cells sorted from blood. Subset defined: CD45RA+ positively selected. CDR3 amino acids: CASSIQGLGTGELFF. The CDR3 DNA reads as TGTGCCAGTAGTATACAGGGATTAGGCACCGGGGAGCTGTTTTTT.